This T cell receptor beta chain was found in a study of T cell responses to AZD1222 COVID-19 vaccine. Whole-study results and caveats: Nearly half of the spike-specific TCRs reportedly recognize variant regions that carry no mutations. Dominant CD4 TCR responses targeted spike regions 160-218 and 743-854. Repertoire sampling occurred only after the peak T cell response. A mostly white British donor set with more females was recruited, and clonal diversity was possibly underestimated.

As to this clone: Its antigen is not known.

Clones were read by immunoSEQ multiplex PCR, and TCRdb kept only the in-frame ones, dropping some. This table has roughly 150,000 clones, around 85% appearing once. V shed 3 bases, J shed 4 bases, and the junction held 6 bases outside the gene matches. The germline V gene encodes CDR1 LNHNV and CDR2 YYDKDF (reference sequence). The CDR3 runs 16 residues. The origin of this receptor is an adult who had recovered from COVID-19. The V and J genes are TRBV15 and TRBJ2-2; 9 positions match TRBD1. Source: peripheral blood, taken after recovery from COVID-19. Written as DNA, the CDR3 is TGTGCCACCAGCAGGGGGGGGACAGGGCCCACCGGGGAGCTGTTTTTT. Translation gives CATSRGGTGPTGELFF.